These 27 T cell receptor beta chains were all obtained from the same sample, sequenced in a study of metastatic and nonmetastatic thyroid tumors. Through MiXCR, TCRdb re-clonotyped the PCR reads. Of about 17,000 clones in the sample, around 30% are singletons; the top ten hold roughly a sixth. Treatment of any kind had been given to no patient before thyroid surgery. The sample was tumor tissue. The receptors were sampled from a female donor with papillary thyroid cancer or a benign thyroid nodule (not recorded which). Some clones in this sample may be carry-over from other donors' samples.

Ten or more counts support this clone. The genes are TRBV6-1 and TRBJ2-1; 12 bases align to TRBD2. The CDR3 sequence is 17 residues long. V gave up 0 bases and J gave up 4 bases; unmatched junction bases: 4. Germline CDR1 and CDR2: MNHNS and SASEGT. The CDR3 coding sequence is TGTGCCAGCAGTGAAGCTACTGGACTAGCGGGATACAATGAGCAGTTCTTC. Protein sequence: CASSEATGLAGYNEQFF.

On this clone: A much larger clone differs from this one at a single base, so this may be a read error. The same CDR3 also results from other DNA sequences found in this sample. The gene calls are TRBV5-1 and TRBJ2-5; D may be TRBD2 (6 bases). The CDR3 consists of 15 residues. CDR1 and CDR2 from the germline V gene are SGHRS and YFSETQ. The CDR3 sequence is CASSEGLALNETQYF. The CDR3 DNA reads as TGCGCCAGCAGCGAGGGACTGGCATTGAACGAGACACAGTACTTC.

The chain combines TRBV30 with TRBJ2-1; 9 bases are shared with TRBD1. The CDR3 spans 15 residues. V gave up 2 bases and J gave up 6 bases; unmatched junction bases: 8. Looked up from germline, CDR1 is GTSNPN and CDR2 is SVGIG (reference sequence). The CDR3 bases are TGTGCCTGGAGTCGCGGGGACAGGGCCCCCAATGAGCAGTTCTTC. Amino acid sequence: CAWSRGDRAPNEQFF.

This clone has ten or more counts. This chain uses TRBV9 with TRBJ2-1, with 9 bases aligning to TRBD2. This CDR3 is 15 amino acids long. J was trimmed by 8 bases and V by 0 bases; bases with no gene match: 6. Per germline, CDR1 SGDLS and CDR2 YYNGEE. CDR3 protein: CASSVGTSVTDEQFF. CDR3 sequence (DNA): TGTGCCAGCAGCGTAGGGACTAGCGTTACCGATGAGCAGTTCTTC.

The chain combines TRBV5-1 with TRBJ2-7; no clear D. This CDR3 region has 15 residues. Germline V CDR1 and CDR2: SGHRS, YFSETQ. The V end was cut by 4 bases, the J end by 3 bases, with 17 bases between. This CDR3 reads CASSPSNGAFYEQYF. The CDR3 DNA reads TGCGCCAGCAGCCCTTCAAATGGAGCATTCTACGAGCAGTACTTC.

A remark on this clone: The junction does not match germline at one end; this may be a read error. This sequence joins TRBV20-1 and TRBJ2-5, with a weak D call TRBD1 (5 bases). Germline assignment: CDR1 DFQATT and CDR2 SNEGSKA (reference sequence). CDR3 size: 13 residues. CDR3 residues: CSARVRGSETRYF. Here the CDR3 DNA reads TGCAGTGCTAGAGTTAGGGGCTCGGAGACCCGGTACTTC.

In its sample, this clone was seen a few times. This chain connects TRBV19 to TRBJ2-7, with D perhaps TRBD1 (6 bases). Looked up from germline, CDR1 is LNHDA and CDR2 is SQIVND (reference sequence). There are 13 residues in the CDR3. Trimming pared 3 bases from V and 0 bases from J, leaving 6 bases between. The DNA for the CDR3 is TGTGCCAGTAGTATGGGACACTCCTACGAGCAGTACTTC. It is translated as CASSMGHSYEQYF.

This clone showed up many times. V usage is TRBV20-1 and J usage is TRBJ2-7; 7 bases match TRBD2. This CDR3 has 11 amino acids. Germline lookup yields CDR1 DFQATT and CDR2 SNEGSKA (reference sequence). The junction had 4 bases not matched to a gene; V was cut back by 6 bases and J by 5 bases. DNA of the CDR3: TGCAGTGCAAGCCGGGAGGACGAGCAGTACTTC. Protein product: CSASREDEQYF.

This clone showed up just a few times. CDR3: CASSLRGSAANTIYF. CDR3 coding DNA: TGTGCCAGCAGTTTGAGGGGCTCGGCGGCAAACACCATATATTTT. The genes are TRBV28 and TRBJ1-3, with a tentative D call TRBD1 (5 bases). The V end was cut by 3 bases, the J end by 6 bases, with 15 bases between. CDR3 size: 15 residues. Germline-derived CDR1 and CDR2 are MDHEN and SYDVKM.

This clone was counted at least ten times. V usage is TRBV12-3 or TRBV12-4 and J usage is TRBJ2-3, with TRBD1 matching 7 bases. This CDR3 has 13 residues. V shed 8 bases, J shed 1 base, and the junction held 3 bases outside the gene matches. CDR3 sequence (DNA): TGTGCCAGCTACGGGACAGGCACAGATACGCAGTATTTT. Translation: CASYGTGTDTQYF.

The chain has TRBV20-1 and TRBJ2-3, with 12 bases matching TRBD2. Trimming removed 4 bases from V and 6 bases from J; junction bases left unmatched: 2. This CDR3 has 13 amino acids. Germline values: CDR1 DFQATT, CDR2 SNEGSKA (reference sequence). This chain's CDR3 is CSATSGGADTQYF. The CDR3 nucleotides are TGCAGTGCTACTAGCGGGGGGGCGGATACGCAGTATTTT.

In its sample, this clone was seen once. V and J are TRBV18 and TRBJ2-2, with no clear D. The germline V and J ends were trimmed by 3 bases and 2 bases, with 7 bases remaining between them. CDR1 is KGHSH, CDR2 LQKENI, per germline. CDR3 length: 14 amino acids. This CDR3 reads CASSPLGNTGELFF. For the CDR3, the DNA is TGTGCCAGCTCACCCTTGGGTAACACCGGGGAGCTGTTTTTT.

The CDR3 is CASSLEGYQETQYF. CDR3 DNA sequence: TGCGCCAGCAGCTTGGAGGGGTACCAAGAGACCCAGTACTTC. The rearrangement links TRBV5-1 to TRBJ2-5, with TRBD1 as a possible D gene (5 bases). Trimming took off 0 bases at V and 0 bases at J, with 6 bases between the two ends. The CDR3 loop spans 14 amino acids. Germline CDR1 reads SGHRS; CDR2 reads YFSETQ.

This clone was counted at least ten times. Other DNA sequences within the sample encode an identical CDR3. The chain employs TRBV7-2 and TRBJ2-5; D might be TRBD1 (6 bases). CDR3 length equals 13 residues. V gave up 5 bases and J gave up 4 bases, with 11 bases separating them. Germline V gene data show CDR1 as SGHTA and CDR2 as FQGNSA. CDR3: CASSLLGGETQYF. The DNA for the CDR3 is TGTGCCAGCAGCCTTTTAGGGGGAGAGACCCAGTACTTC.

A note on this clone: The same CDR3 can be traced to other DNA sequences in this sample. This rearrangement joins TRBV2 to TRBJ1-5; D perhaps matches TRBD1 (5 bases). Germline CDR1 reads SNHLY; CDR2 reads FYNNEI. This CDR3 is 13 amino acids long. The germline V and J ends were trimmed by 5 bases and 4 bases, with 9 bases remaining between them. This CDR3 is CASSTGGNQPQHF. CDR3 nucleotides: TGTGCCAGCAGTACAGGTGGTAATCAGCCCCAGCATTTT.

This clone occurred a few times. The V and J genes are TRBV6-1 and TRBJ2-7; D ambiguous. The CDR3 is made up of 16 amino acids. V was trimmed by 5 bases and J by 0 bases, leaving 17 bases between them. The V gene's germline CDR1 is MNHNS and CDR2 SASEGT. The CDR3 sequence is CASSLWAAKSSYEQYF. CDR3 coding DNA: TGTGCCAGCAGTCTGTGGGCCGCTAAAAGCTCCTACGAGCAGTACTTC.

This clone was seen at least ten times. The gene calls are TRBV10-3 and TRBJ2-7; 10 nucleotides agree with TRBD2. Germline CDR1 and CDR2: ENHRY and SYGVKD. Trimming at V came to 2 bases and at J to 3 bases, leaving 4 bases not matched to a gene. The CDR3 is 15 residues long. CDR3 loop: CAISETSGMSYEQYF. The CDR3 DNA follows: TGTGCCATCAGTGAGACTAGCGGGATGAGCTACGAGCAGTACTTC.

The chain couples TRBV5-1 to TRBJ1-2; TRBD1 might be the D (6 bases). The CDR3 is 14 residues long. V dropped 4 bases and J dropped 8 bases, with 18 bases sitting between them. Germline loops: CDR1 SGHRS, CDR2 YFSETQ. The chain's CDR3 is CASSLLQGVYGYTF. In DNA form, the CDR3 reads TGCGCCAGCAGCCTGCTACAGGGAGTCTACGGCTACACCTTC.

This clone was picked up many times. The genes are TRBV10-3 and TRBJ2-3; a weak D match, TRBD2 (5 bases). The CDR3 has 14 amino acids. CDR1 and CDR2 from the germline V gene are ENHRY and SYGVKD. Deletions cut 0 bases from V and 8 bases from J, with 12 bases between. The CDR3 coding sequence is TGTGCCATCAGTGAGTCGATGCGGGTGGGTACGCAGTATTTT. Translating it yields CAISESMRVGTQYF.

This clone was seen many times. This sequence joins TRBV30 and TRBJ2-3; 11 bases fit TRBD2. CDR1 and CDR2 from the germline V gene are GTSNPN and SVGIG (reference sequence). V dropped 6 bases and J dropped 4; count of bases not matched to a gene: 12. CDR3 size: 16 residues. CDR3 protein: CACSQGSGRAPDTQYF. The CDR3 DNA is TGTGCCTGTTCCCAAGGTAGCGGGAGGGCCCCAGATACGCAGTATTTT.

This clone was counted between two and nine times. The J gene is TRBJ1-2, the V gene TRBV6-1; D gene unclear. Per germline, CDR1 MNHNS and CDR2 SASEGT. This CDR3 has 13 amino acids. Trimming cost V 4 bases and J 2 bases, with 8 bases left between them. CDR3 protein: CASSVDRNYGYTF. CDR3 nucleotide sequence: TGTGCCAGCAGTGTAGATAGAAACTATGGCTACACCTTC.

This clone was detected a few times. The chain has TRBV12-3 or TRBV12-4 and TRBJ1-4; D ambiguous. V lost 5 bases to trimming and J lost 2 bases, with 12 bases between them. The CDR3 is 15 amino acids. In DNA form, the CDR3 reads TGTGCCAGCAGTCCTTGGACCCCCACTAATGAAAAACTGTTTTTT. Translation gives CASSPWTPTNEKLFF.

On this clone itself: A read error is possible here, since a much larger clone lies one base away. This chain links TRBV4-1 with TRBJ2-1, with 7 bases fitting TRBD2. The junction had 8 bases not matched to a gene; V was cut back by 11 bases and J by 4 bases. Looked up from germline, CDR1 is MGHRA and CDR2 is YSYEKL. This CDR3 is 13 amino acids long. CDR3: CAGDSGDYNEQFF. The CDR3 nucleotides read TGCGCCGGCGACAGCGGGGATTACAATGAGCAGTTCTTC.

V usage is TRBV11-2 and J usage is TRBJ1-1; weak D call: TRBD1 (5 bases). From germline, CDR1 is SGHAT and CDR2 FQNNGV. The CDR3 runs 15 residues. The V gene lost 2 bases and the J gene lost 1 base, with 11 bases spanning the gap. The CDR3 loop reads CASSLFGRENTEAFF. The CDR3 DNA sequence: TGTGCCAGCAGCTTATTCGGCAGGGAGAACACTGAAGCTTTCTTT.

This clone was detected only a few times. The chain recombines TRBV28 with TRBJ2-2; no clear D. The CDR3 runs 11 residues. Trimming removed 3 bases at V and 9 bases at J, with 5 bases between. Per germline, CDR1 MDHEN and CDR2 SYDVKM. The CDR3 is CASSLAWELFF. Written as DNA, the CDR3 is TGTGCCAGCAGTTTGGCCTGGGAGCTGTTTTTT.

J is TRBJ2-6 and V is TRBV20-1, with D possibly matching TRBD1 (5 bases). Per germline, CDR1 DFQATT and CDR2 SNEGSKA (reference sequence). This CDR3 spans 14 amino acids. Trimming took off 5 bases at V and 0 bases at J, with 8 bases between the two ends. CDR3 protein: CSAFQGSGANVLTF. CDR3 nucleotides: TGCAGTGCTTTTCAGGGCTCTGGGGCCAACGTCCTGACTTTC.

This clone occurred many times. The chain recombines TRBV6-1 with TRBJ1-1; D is possibly TRBD1 (6 bases). Deletions cut 6 bases from V and 0 bases from J, with 14 bases between. Germline CDR1 reads MNHNS; CDR2 reads SASEGT. This CDR3 comprises 15 residues. This chain's CDR3 is CASRLRTDMNTEAFF. The CDR3 DNA reads TGTGCCAGCAGACTCCGGACAGACATGAACACTGAAGCTTTCTTT.